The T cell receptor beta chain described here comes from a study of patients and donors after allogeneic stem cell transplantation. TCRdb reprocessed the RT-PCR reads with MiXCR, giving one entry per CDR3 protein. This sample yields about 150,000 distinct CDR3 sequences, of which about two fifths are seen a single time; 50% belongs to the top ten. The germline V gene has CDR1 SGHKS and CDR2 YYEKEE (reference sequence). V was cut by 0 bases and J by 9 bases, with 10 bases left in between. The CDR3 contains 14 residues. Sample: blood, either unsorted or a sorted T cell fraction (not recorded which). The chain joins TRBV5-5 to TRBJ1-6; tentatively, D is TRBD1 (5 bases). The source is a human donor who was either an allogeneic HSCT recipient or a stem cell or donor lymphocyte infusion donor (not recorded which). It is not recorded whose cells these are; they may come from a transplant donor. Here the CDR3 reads CASSLGDSGSPLHF. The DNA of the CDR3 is TGTGCCAGCAGCTTGGGAGACAGTGGTTCACCCCTCCACTTT. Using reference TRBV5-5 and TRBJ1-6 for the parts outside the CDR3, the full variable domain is DAGVTQSPTHLIKTRGQQVTLRCSPISGHKSVSWYQQVLGQGPQFIFQYYEKEERGRGNFPDRFSARQFPNYSSELNVNALLLGDSALYLCASSLGDSGSPLHFGNGTRLTVT.